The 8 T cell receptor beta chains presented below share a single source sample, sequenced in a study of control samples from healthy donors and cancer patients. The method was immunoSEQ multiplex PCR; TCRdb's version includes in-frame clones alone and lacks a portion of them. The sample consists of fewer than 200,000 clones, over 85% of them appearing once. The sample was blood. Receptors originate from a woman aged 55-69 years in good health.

The CDR3 DNA reads as TGTGCCAGTAGTATAGTAACAGGAAGTTATGGCTACACCTTC. This encodes CASSIVTGSYGYTF. The chain recombines TRBV19 with TRBJ1-2; weak D call: TRBD1 (5 bases). CDR1 and CDR2 from the germline V gene are LNHDA and SQIVND (reference sequence). The CDR3 extends over 14 amino acids. Trimming took off 1 base at V and 5 bases at J, with 11 bases between the two ends.

The CDR3 here is CAISARVGELFF. The CDR3 DNA reads TGTGCCATCAGTGCTCGGGTCGGGGAGCTGTTTTTT. The chain has TRBV10-3 and TRBJ2-2; the D is unclear. This CDR3 spans 12 amino acids. V was clipped by 4 bases and J by 7 bases, with 7 bases between them. Looked up from germline, CDR1 is ENHRY and CDR2 is SYGVKD.

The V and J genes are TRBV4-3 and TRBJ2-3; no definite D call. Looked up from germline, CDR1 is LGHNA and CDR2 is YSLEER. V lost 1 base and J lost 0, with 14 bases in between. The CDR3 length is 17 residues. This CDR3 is CASSQGLGGGSTDTQYF. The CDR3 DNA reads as TGCGCCAGCAGCCAAGGTCTTGGCGGCGGTAGCACAGATACGCAGTATTTT.

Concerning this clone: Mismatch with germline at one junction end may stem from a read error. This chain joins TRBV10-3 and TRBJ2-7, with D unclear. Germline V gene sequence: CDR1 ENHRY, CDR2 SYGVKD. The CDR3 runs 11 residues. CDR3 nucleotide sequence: TGTGCCATCAGTGAGTCGGGTCCTTCCACCTTC. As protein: CAISESGPSTF.

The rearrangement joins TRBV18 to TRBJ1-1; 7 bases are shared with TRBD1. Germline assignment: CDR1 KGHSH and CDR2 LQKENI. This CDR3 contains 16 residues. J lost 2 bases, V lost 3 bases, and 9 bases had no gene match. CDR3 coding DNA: TGTGCCAGCTCACCGTTATTAGGACAGGATAACACTGAAGCTTTCTTT. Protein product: CASSPLLGQDNTEAFF.

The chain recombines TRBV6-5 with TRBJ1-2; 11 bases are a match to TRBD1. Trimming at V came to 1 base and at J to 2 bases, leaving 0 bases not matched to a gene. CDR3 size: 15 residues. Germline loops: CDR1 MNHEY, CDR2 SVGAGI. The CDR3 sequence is CASSYWTGGNYGYTF. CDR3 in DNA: TGTGCCAGCAGTTACTGGACAGGGGGCAACTATGGCTACACCTTC.

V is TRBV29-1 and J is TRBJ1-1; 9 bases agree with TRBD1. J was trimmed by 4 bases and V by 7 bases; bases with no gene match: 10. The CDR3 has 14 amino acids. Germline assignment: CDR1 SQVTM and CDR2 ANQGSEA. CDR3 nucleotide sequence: TGCAGCGCCCAAAAACAGGGGGCTGGCACTGAAGCTTTCTTT. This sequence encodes CSAQKQGAGTEAFF.

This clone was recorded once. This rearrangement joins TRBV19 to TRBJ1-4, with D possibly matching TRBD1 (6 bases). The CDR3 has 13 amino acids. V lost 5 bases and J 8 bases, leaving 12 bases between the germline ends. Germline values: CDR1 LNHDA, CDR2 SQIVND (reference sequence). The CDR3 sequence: CASSVRGTEKLFF. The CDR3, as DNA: TGTGCCAGTAGTGTAAGAGGGACAGAAAAACTGTTTTTT.